Shown below are 3 T cell receptor beta chains from a single sample sequenced in a study of T-cell memory formation after mild COVID-19. Via MiXCR, TCRdb re-called the 5' RACE reads, giving one row per CDR3 protein. Here the sample spans a few hundred thousand distinct CDR3 sequences, around 21% being singletons. Sequencing was carried out using PBMCs or a T cell subset sorted from them (not recorded which). These TCRs come from an adult woman who had mild COVID-19 (a few samples of this study predate the infection). Cell type and time point are not known.

This clonotype was seen only a few times. The J gene is TRBJ2-7, the V gene TRBV11-2; 10 bases fit TRBD1. Germline assignment: CDR1 SGHAT and CDR2 FQNNGV. The CDR3 has 17 residues. Losses at the gene ends were 4 bases for V and 2 bases for J; bases not matched to a gene: 11. For the CDR3, the DNA is TGTGCCAGCAGCTCCCGGGACAGGGGCTTTGTTCCCTACGAGCAGTACTTC. This gives the protein CASSSRDRGFVPYEQYF. The full variable domain, with the rest looked up from reference TRBV11-2 and TRBJ2-7, is EAGVAQSPRYKIIEKRQSVAFWCNPISGHATLYWYQQILGQGPKLLIQFQNNGVVDDSQLPKDRFSAERLKGVDSTLKIQPAKLEDSAVYLCASSSRDRGFVPYEQYFGPGTRLTVT.

This chain links TRBV7-3 with TRBJ1-1, with 7 nucleotides matching TRBD1. Germline V lookup: CDR1 SGHTA, CDR2 FQGTGA. V trimming: 0 bases; J trimming: 4 bases; junction bases outside the gene matches: 8. The CDR3 is 16 residues long. The CDR3 loop is CASSLTPGQIFTEAFF. The CDR3 region has the DNA TGTGCCAGCAGCTTAACGCCGGGACAGATTTTCACTGAAGCTTTCTTT.

In this sample, this clonotype turned up a few times. The chain links TRBV5-1 to TRBJ1-1; unclear D gene. V was trimmed by 3 bases and J by 4 bases, leaving 16 bases between them. This CDR3 comprises 15 residues. Germline V gives CDR1 SGHRS, CDR2 YFSETQ. The CDR3 reads CASSSQSGEGTEAFF. The DNA of the CDR3 is TGCGCCAGCAGCTCCCAATCCGGGGAGGGCACTGAAGCTTTCTTT.